Listed here are 21 T cell receptor beta chains from one sample, sequenced in a study of blood T cell repertoires in COVID-19. Method: immunoSEQ multiplex PCR; TCRdb's copy keeps in-frame clones and lacks some. The sample lists roughly 280,000 clones, less than 85% occurring once. The sequenced sample was peripheral blood. The receptors shown here come from a man in his sixties who had recovered from COVID-19.

V is TRBV19 and J is TRBJ2-1; TRBD2 is a possible D gene (7 bases). V was trimmed by 6 bases and J by 8 bases, leaving 20 bases between them. Germline V gene lookup returns CDR1 LNHDA and CDR2 SQIVND (reference sequence). This CDR3 has 15 residues. CDR3 sequence: CASRPLRGALDEQFF. In nucleotides, the CDR3 is TGTGCCAGTAGACCCCTCCGGGGGGCCCTAGATGAGCAGTTCTTC.

The V gene is TRBV28, the J gene TRBJ1-2; 8 nucleotides agree with TRBD1. Per germline, CDR1 MDHEN and CDR2 SYDVKM. V was pared by 7 bases and J by 6 bases, with 7 bases of the junction left unmatched. CDR3 length: 13 amino acids. The CDR3 DNA sequence: TGTGCCAGCACCGCCGGGACAGGAGATGGCTACACCTTC. Its protein product is CASTAGTGDGYTF.

This clone was observed a few times. The chain carries TRBV5-1 and TRBJ2-2; a weak D match, TRBD1 (5 bases). The CDR3 runs to 15 residues. Trimming removed 3 bases at V and 1 base at J, with 10 bases between. CDR1 and CDR2 (germline): SGHRS, YFSETQ. The DNA for the CDR3 is TGCGCCAGCAGCTCTGGACACAGGAACACCGGGGAGCTGTTTTTT. It is translated as CASSSGHRNTGELFF.

The CDR3 loop is CASSTKTNTEAFF. CDR3 in DNA: TGTGCCAGCAGTACTAAGACGAACACTGAAGCTTTCTTT. This chain connects TRBV6-5 to TRBJ1-1; no clear D gene. The CDR3 sequence is 13 residues long. V was cut by 5 bases and J by 1 base, with 8 bases left in between. CDR1 and CDR2 (germline): MNHEY, SVGAGI.

The genes are TRBV28 and TRBJ2-7, with D tentatively TRBD1 (5 bases). Germline V gives CDR1 MDHEN, CDR2 SYDVKM. V lost 2 bases, J lost 0 bases, and 11 bases lay in between. The CDR3 contains 15 residues. Here the CDR3 reads CASSLRLDSSYEQYF. In DNA form, the CDR3 reads TGTGCCAGCAGTTTACGCCTCGACAGCTCCTACGAGCAGTACTTC.

The chain combines TRBV18 with TRBJ2-3, with D perhaps TRBD2 (6 bases). The germline V gene has CDR1 KGHSH and CDR2 LQKENI. The ends were cut back, 1 base at V and 0 bases at J, with 11 bases in the middle. The CDR3 contains 16 residues. Written as DNA, the CDR3 is TGTGCCAGCTCACCACGGACTATGTCAAGCACAGATACGCAGTATTTT. Protein: CASSPRTMSSTDTQYF.

This chain connects TRBV6-6 to TRBJ1-1; 7 bases align to TRBD1. From germline, CDR1 is MNHNY and CDR2 SVGAGI (reference sequence). With 2 bases clipped from V and 1 base from J, the junction kept 4 bases outside the gene matches. CDR3 length equals 15 residues. This CDR3 is CASSYPRTGNTEAFF. For the CDR3, the DNA is TGTGCCAGCAGTTACCCGCGGACAGGGAACACTGAAGCTTTCTTT.

The rearrangement joins TRBV20-1 to TRBJ2-5; 8 bases line up with TRBD2. Germline CDR1 is DFQATT and CDR2 is SNEGSKA (reference sequence). The CDR3 is made up of 14 amino acids. J was trimmed by 4 bases and V by 3 bases; bases with no gene match: 7. CDR3 sequence (DNA): TGCAGTGCTAGTGACGGGAGGGCCGTAGAGACCCAGTACTTC. Residues: CSASDGRAVETQYF.

This clone was counted a single time. The chain joins TRBV20-1 to TRBJ2-1; a weak D match, TRBD2 (6 bases). Trimming removed 3 bases at V and 12 bases at J, with 18 bases between. The CDR3 runs to 13 residues. Germline V CDR1 and CDR2: DFQATT, SNEGSKA (reference sequence). The CDR3 DNA reads TGCAGTGCTAGTTTGGGGGGAGAGGGCAGGCAGTTCTTC. Its protein is CSASLGGEGRQFF.

The genes are TRBV28 and TRBJ1-2; D unresolved. With 8 bases removed from V and 1 base from J, the gap between germline ends came to 8 bases. The CDR3 runs 12 residues. CDR1 MDHEN and CDR2 SYDVKM come from the germline V gene. The CDR3 nucleotides are TGTGCCAGCGCGGAGATTAACTATGGCTACACCTTC. It specifies CASAEINYGYTF.

This chain uses TRBV9 with TRBJ2-7; D may be TRBD2 (5 bases). Germline CDR1 SGDLS, CDR2 YYNGEE. The CDR3 has 14 residues. V was trimmed by 4 bases and J by 0 bases, leaving 11 bases between them. CDR3 residues: CASSPQRSSYEQYF. As DNA, the CDR3 is TGTGCCAGCAGCCCACAGCGGAGCTCCTACGAGCAGTACTTC.

The chain is built from TRBV7-6 and TRBJ1-1; D may be TRBD1 (6 bases). V was pared by 2 bases and J by 3 bases, with 25 bases between. Germline assignment: CDR1 SGHVS and CDR2 FNYEAQ. The CDR3 is 19 residues long. The CDR3 nucleotides read TGTGCCAGCAGCTTACGGGCGAGCGTCCAGGGGCGGCAATACACTGAAGCTTTCTTT. Translating gives CASSLRASVQGRQYTEAFF.

This chain connects TRBV6-5 to TRBJ2-7; 7 positions match TRBD2. The CDR3 runs to 14 residues. Germline CDR1 reads MNHEY; CDR2 reads SVGAGI. V gave up 6 bases and J gave up 3 bases; unmatched junction bases: 8. DNA for the CDR3: TGTGCCAGCAGACGAAGAGGGGACTACTACGAGCAGTACTTC. This encodes CASRRRGDYYEQYF.

The gene calls are TRBV11-3 and TRBJ2-1; tentative D call: TRBD2 (5 bases). The length of the CDR3 is 11 residues. Per the germline V gene, CDR1 is SGHNT and CDR2 is YENEEA. Trimming pared 8 bases from V and 6 bases from J, leaving 8 bases between. The CDR3 is CASSRANEQFF. DNA for the CDR3: TGTGCCAGCTCGAGGGCCAATGAGCAGTTCTTC.

This clone was detected only a few times. CDR3 residues: CASSWTQGTGSQSYEQYF. The CDR3 DNA sequence: TGCGCCAGCAGCTGGACCCAAGGGACAGGGTCCCAATCCTACGAGCAGTACTTC. The chain combines TRBV5-1 with TRBJ2-7, with 9 positions matching TRBD1. J was trimmed by 1 base and V by 3 bases; bases with no gene match: 14. The germline CDR1 and CDR2 sequences are SGHRS and YFSETQ. CDR3 length: 18 residues.

The V gene is TRBV18, the J gene TRBJ2-2, with D possibly matching TRBD2 (5 bases). V shed 2 bases and J shed 4 bases, with 11 bases lying between them. The germline V gene encodes CDR1 KGHSH and CDR2 LQKENI. This CDR3 contains 15 residues. The CDR3 here is CASSPSTGSTGELFF. The CDR3 DNA reads as TGTGCCAGCTCACCATCTACGGGATCCACCGGGGAGCTGTTTTTT.

This chain joins TRBV28 and TRBJ2-1; weak D call: TRBD1 (6 bases). V was pared by 5 bases and J by 4 bases, with 15 bases between. The germline V gene encodes CDR1 MDHEN and CDR2 SYDVKM. The CDR3 is 15 residues long. Written as DNA, the CDR3 is TGTGCCAGCAGTCCTCGATCGAGGGGGTACAATGAGCAGTTCTTC. It specifies CASSPRSRGYNEQFF.

The genes are TRBV29-1 and TRBJ1-1; D call uncertain. The CDR3 runs to 12 residues. Germline V gives CDR1 SQVTM, CDR2 ANQGSEA. Trimming cost V 4 bases and J 5 bases, with 11 bases left between them. The CDR3 region is CSVGAGGTEAFF. CDR3 DNA: TGCAGCGTTGGTGCAGGTGGAACTGAAGCTTTCTTT.

This chain uses TRBV5-1 with TRBJ1-4, with TRBD1 identical over 8 bases. V trimming: 4 bases; J trimming: 0 bases; junction bases outside the gene matches: 11. The CDR3 is 18 amino acids. Germline CDR1 and CDR2: SGHRS and YFSETQ. The CDR3 DNA is TGCGCCAGCAGCAAGGGACAGGTTGCGGTTGCAACTAATGAAAAACTGTTTTTT. Translation gives CASSKGQVAVATNEKLFF.

V usage is TRBV14 and J usage is TRBJ2-1; D unresolved. Germline-derived CDR1 and CDR2 are SGHDN and FVKESK. The ends were cut back, 0 bases at V and 3 bases at J, with 9 bases in the middle. The length of the CDR3 is 15 residues. The CDR3 is CASSQEFLFYNEQFF. The CDR3 DNA reads as TGTGCCAGCAGCCAAGAGTTCCTCTTCTACAATGAGCAGTTCTTC.

The genes are TRBV5-4 and TRBJ2-3, with D possibly matching TRBD2 (6 bases). Trimming left V 0 bases short and J 0 bases short, with 11 bases between. CDR1 is SGHNT and CDR2 is YYREEE in the germline V gene (reference sequence). The CDR3 extends over 16 amino acids. The CDR3 nucleotides are TGTGCCAGCAGCTTGGCGCTTCTAGCGAGCACAGATACGCAGTATTTT. Its translation: CASSLALLASTDTQYF.